This T cell receptor (beta chain) was obtained from a study of blood T cells in healthy people across ages (dated by TCRdb to 2014 to 2015). Study-level background: Template switching captured roughly one uniquely barcoded TCR beta cDNA molecule per two T cells in model experiments. The study measured age-related changes in TCR beta repertoire diversity using deep sequencing normalized with unique cDNA molecular identifiers. The donors were divided into four age groups: young (average roughly 17 years), middle-aged (about 40), aged (about 62) and long-lived (about 84). Donors of different ages were randomly distributed across sequencing lanes to avoid experimental bias. For two donors (one aged 18 to 30 and one aged 80 or older), the study analyzed two additional independent replicas of 1 million unique cDNA reads from the same blood draw. The full study reports these points: Observed TCR beta diversity per million T cells fell roughly linearly with age, and a significant reduction was already apparent by age approximately 40. Total diversity estimates from one million sequenced T cells were considered lower bounds and underestimates. There was a strong correlation between observed TCR beta diversity and the percentage of naive T cells measured by flow cytometry. Compared with the aged group, more naive CD4+ T cells, fewer expanded clones and increased TCR diversity were shown by the long-lived group, suggesting age selection. Donor CMV infection status was unknown, potentially confounding age-related changes in expanded clonotypes. Bulk unsorted PBMC profiling prevented conclusive comparison of naive and antigen-experienced compartments.

The donors were roughly 39 Caucasian individuals from Russia, aged roughly 6 to 100 years, who were systemically healthy. Ten milliliters of peripheral blood were drawn from each donor into EDTA-treated Vacutainer tubes. Ficoll-Paque density-gradient centrifugation was used to isolate PBMCs, with at least 6.5 million per sample. Total RNA was extracted from PBMCs with Trizol reagent, with at least 6 micrograms obtained per sample. Naive CD45RAhigh/CD27high T cell percentages were measured by flow cytometry on a PBMC aliquot from every donor. Ten or more counts support this clonotype. What this receptor recognizes is not known. Base qualities were left out, and no much larger clone turns up one base away. The library was produced with 5' RACE. This sample was sequenced with an Illumina HiSeq 2500. A second PCR of roughly 6 to 12 cycles was performed with a sample-barcoded 5' primer and a J-beta primer mix. A template-switch 5' adaptor carrying 12 random nucleotides introduced a unique molecular identifier onto each TCR beta cDNA molecule. Each sample yielded at least 3 million CDR3-containing paired-end reads. The Mint cDNA synthesis kit, primed by a TRBC-specific oligonucleotide, was used to synthesize first-strand cDNA from all RNA. Following uracil-DNA glycosylase treatment, all cDNA underwent a first 18-cycle PCR with the universal primers M1SS and BC2_uni_R. As for the original processing: For normalization, 1 million high-quality reads, each with a distinct molecular identifier, were randomly selected from each sample. Instead of being binned into consensus sequences, reads with shared molecular identifiers were discarded. MiTCR, set to a Q25 quality threshold and the strictest error-elimination algorithm, was used for CDR3 identification, clonotype clustering and error correction. A nonparametric unseen species model using Euler transformation provided a lower-bound estimate of total TCR beta diversity. In TCRdb, the public reads were trimmed at Q25 with fastp and aligned with MiXCR, with productive beta chains retained. Rows are unified per CDR3 protein, each entry keeping the most common DNA and genes. V and J calls and clone size were set by TCRdb, not the authors. The sample includes more than 650,000 distinct CDR3 sequences, with 22% observed a single time. Jointly, the top ten make up less than 25% of the sample.

Sequenced: blood. This clonotype originated in a man between 65 and 85 years old in good health.

CDR3 loop: CASSFTTEAEQFF. The DNA reads as follows: TGTGCCAGCAGCTTTACCACGGAGGCTGAGCAGTTCTTC. Recombination joined TRBV7-2 with TRBJ2-1; the D segment could be TRBD2, given 5 matching bases. Deletion took 3 bases off V and 9 bases off J, with a span of 12 bases between the germline ends. The CDR3 numbers 13 residues from cysteine through phenylalanine. This entry keeps only the CDR3 DNA: 39 bases, framed from base 1. The germline V gene specifies SGHTA as CDR1 and FQGNSA as CDR2.